This T cell receptor (beta chain) was observed in a study of blood T cells in healthy people across ages. Study-level background: Per two T cells, template switching captured roughly one barcoded beta molecule.

Then a second PCR, running roughly 7 to 11 cycles, was carried out with a sample-barcoded 5' primer and a J-beta primer mix. TCRdb re-analysed the 5' RACE reads in MiXCR, keeping a single row per CDR3 protein. The sample yields about 1.1 million distinct CDR3 sequences, approximately 38% seen once. CDR3 length equals 13 residues. The trim removed 11 bases at V and 1 base at J, leaving 6 bases unmatched. Germline CDR1 SNHLY, CDR2 FYNNEI. Study-level points and caveats: The study found more naive CD4+ cells and higher diversity in long-lived than aged donors. Naive and antigen-experienced cells could not be conclusively compared, given unsorted PBMCs. Older age went with lower TCR beta diversity per million T cells, in a roughly linear way.

Of note for this clonotype: No antigen is known for it.

The sequencing input was blood. This sequence was found in a young man in good health. The chain links TRBV2 to TRBJ2-3, with TRBD1 identical over 7 bases. The CDR3 DNA is TGTGCCGGGTCAACAGGGGGCACAGATACGCAGTATTTT. Protein product: CAGSTGGTDTQYF.